The next 14 T cell receptor beta chains were all read from a single sample in a study of naive and memory T cell subsets (dated by TCRdb to about 2017). What the study reported, not specific to this receptor: Naive repertoires, especially CD8, contained a few larger clonotypes, possibly memory cells re-expressing CD45RA.

These TCRs' antigens remain unknown. The library was built by means of UMI-ligation and nested PCR. The instrument given in TCRdb is Illumina MiSeq. An equimolar mix of two oligonucleotides covering both TRBC1 and TRBC2 was used as the beta constant-region primer. Four rounds of PCR were used to amplify ligated cDNA, with nested alpha and beta constant-region primers being used together with the SP2 primer. TCRdb's own reprocessing of the public reads used fastp at Q25 and MiXCR and kept productive beta chains. Each entry merges the rows of one CDR3 protein and shows their most common DNA and genes. In all, the sample holds around 140,000 distinct CDR3 sequences, and approximately 20% of those were seen once. The leading ten clones occupy around 0.63% of the sample. The sequencing input was naive CD8+ T cells from blood. The sample's cell subset or site, from its label and the paper: naive T cells, CD45RA high CD27+. All receptors come from a human donor in good health.

V usage is TRBV25-1 and J usage is TRBJ1-3; unclear D gene. The CDR3 length is 15 residues. Trimming shortened V by 2 bases and J by 0 bases, and 8 bases separated the two germline ends. Germline CDR1 and CDR2: MGHDK and SYGVNS. The CDR3 bases are TGTGCCAGCAGTGAAACGACAAACTCTGGAAACACCATATATTTT. This sequence encodes CASSETTNSGNTIYF.

This clonotype was observed a handful of times. The chain combines TRBV7-9 with TRBJ2-7, with D perhaps being TRBD1 or TRBD2 (5 bases each). This CDR3 is 12 amino acids long. Germline V lookup: CDR1 SEHNR, CDR2 FQNEAQ (reference sequence). V shed 2 bases and J shed 7 bases, with 9 bases lying between them. CDR3 sequence (DNA): TGTGCCAGCAGCTTATGGGACCTTGAGCAGTACTTC. Translated, it gives CASSLWDLEQYF.

The chain couples TRBV20-1 to TRBJ2-7; D may be TRBD1 (5 bases). In germline, CDR1 is DFQATT, CDR2 SNEGSKA (reference sequence). The CDR3 contains 15 residues. V lost 5 bases and J lost 2, with 19 bases in between. The CDR3 spells CSADHFRVGAYEQYF. As DNA, the CDR3 is TGCAGTGCTGACCACTTCAGGGTTGGAGCCTACGAGCAGTACTTC.

The chain combines TRBV29-1 with TRBJ2-5; 7 nucleotides match TRBD1. Germline CDR1 and CDR2: SQVTM and ANQGSEA. This CDR3 comprises 13 residues. V lost 6 bases, J lost 5 bases, and 9 bases stayed unmatched. This CDR3 reads CSVRGQDSETQYF. The CDR3 coding sequence is TGCAGCGTCCGCGGACAGGACAGCGAGACCCAGTACTTC.

The rearrangement uses TRBV27 and TRBJ2-7; tentatively, D is TRBD1 (5 bases). Germline values: CDR1 MNHEY, CDR2 SMNVEV (reference sequence). V was cut by 4 bases and J by 3 bases, with 16 bases left in between. CDR3 length: 15 amino acids. The CDR3, as DNA: TGTGCCAGCAGTTCCCCAGTGGGCAGGGACTACGAGCAGTACTTC. The encoded protein is CASSSPVGRDYEQYF.

There are a few counts of this clonotype. The V gene is TRBV10-3, the J gene TRBJ2-5; TRBD1 matches 7 bases. There are 13 residues in the CDR3. Germline-derived CDR1 and CDR2 are ENHRY and SYGVKD. After removal of 3 bases from V and 3 bases from J, the junction contained 1 base not matched to a gene. The CDR3 nucleotides read TGTGCCATCAGTGAAGACAGGGAAGAGACCCAGTACTTC. This sequence encodes CAISEDREETQYF.

This clonotype has a handful of counts. V usage is TRBV13 and J usage is TRBJ2-7; tentatively, D is TRBD2 (6 bases). The CDR3 loop spans 15 amino acids. The V end lost 4 bases, the J end lost 3 bases, and 16 bases lay between the germline ends. Germline CDR1 PRHDT, CDR2 FYEKMQ (reference sequence). CDR3 in amino acids: CASSSPGEADYEQYF. CDR3 bases: TGTGCCAGCAGCTCCCCTGGGGAGGCAGACTACGAGCAGTACTTC.

In its sample, this clonotype was seen a few times. V gene TRBV27 combines with J gene TRBJ2-5; 7 bases are a match to TRBD2. Germline lookup yields CDR1 MNHEY and CDR2 SMNVEV (reference sequence). J gave up 3 bases and V 5 bases, and 6 bases lay outside the gene matches. This CDR3 has 14 residues. The CDR3 sequence: CASSPRGGEETQYF. The CDR3 DNA sequence: TGTGCCAGCAGTCCCCGTGGGGGGGAAGAGACCCAGTACTTC.

CDR3 residues: CASSYGQGSPYGYTF. The CDR3 DNA reads as TGTGCCAGCAGCTACGGCCAGGGGTCCCCCTATGGCTACACCTTC. This chain links TRBV7-9 with TRBJ1-2; tentative D call: TRBD1 (6 bases). The CDR3 sequence is 15 residues long. Trimming took 4 bases from V and 4 from J, leaving 16 bases between them. The V gene's germline CDR1 is SEHNR and CDR2 FQNEAQ (reference sequence).

This clonotype was observed a few times. The rearrangement uses TRBV29-1 and TRBJ2-7; D is ambiguous. Germline assignment: CDR1 SQVTM and CDR2 ANQGSEA. V lost 4 bases, J lost 4 bases, and 14 bases lay in between. The CDR3 covers 13 residues. The CDR3 loop is CSVVNSRNYEQYF. The CDR3 DNA is TGCAGCGTTGTAAACTCCCGGAATTACGAGCAGTACTTC.

This clonotype has only a few counts. The chain combines TRBV20-1 with TRBJ2-7; TRBD1 is a possible D gene (6 bases). The CDR3 runs to 12 residues. Germline CDR1 DFQATT, CDR2 SNEGSKA (reference sequence). The V and J ends lost 1 base and 4 bases respectively, with 8 bases between them. The CDR3 loop reads CSARVTGYEQYF. In DNA, the CDR3 is TGCAGTGCTAGAGTAACAGGGTACGAGCAGTACTTC.

The table lists this clonotype with a few counts. This chain joins TRBV28 and TRBJ2-7; 10 positions agree with TRBD1. V shed 2 bases, J shed 4 bases, and the junction held 2 bases outside the gene matches. Germline-derived CDR1 and CDR2 are MDHEN and SYDVKM. The CDR3 is made up of 14 amino acids. The CDR3 bases are TGTGCCAGCAGTTTACCGGACAGGGGGTACGAGCAGTACTTC. Translated, it gives CASSLPDRGYEQYF.

CDR3 protein: CASSSVSSYNEQFF. CDR3 nucleotides: TGTGCCAGCAGTTCGGTCAGCTCCTACAATGAGCAGTTCTTC. This rearrangement joins TRBV27 to TRBJ2-1; D not certain. V shed 4 bases and J shed 0 bases, with 7 bases lying between them. The CDR3 length is 14 residues. The V gene's germline CDR1 is MNHEY and CDR2 SMNVEV (reference sequence).

The V call is TRBV7-9, the J call TRBJ2-7; D ambiguous. Germline CDR1 and CDR2: SEHNR and FQNEAQ (reference sequence). Trimming removed 5 bases at V and 3 bases at J, with 14 bases between. CDR3 length: 14 amino acids. CDR3 DNA: TGTGCCAGCAGCCCCCCCCGGACCCTCTACGAGCAGTACTTC. Protein: CASSPPRTLYEQYF.